The clone carrying this T cell receptor (beta chain) appeared a few times. The data originate from a study of blood T cells in healthy people across ages. This CDR3 has 14 amino acids. Trimming stripped 3 bases from V and 4 bases from J, with 11 bases between. Germline CDR1 and CDR2: MNHEY and SVGEGT. Then a second PCR, running about 6 to 12 cycles, was carried out with a sample-barcoded 5' primer and a J-beta primer mix. Via MiXCR, TCRdb re-called the 5' RACE reads, giving one row per CDR3 protein. The sample records around 710,000 distinct CDR3 sequences, roughly 45% being singletons. The receptor comes from a woman aged 60-70 years in good health. Sequencing used blood. The chain links TRBV6-2 or TRBV6-3 to TRBJ2-3; the D gene is possibly TRBD1 (5 bases). Here the CDR3 DNA reads TGTGCCAGCAGTTATGAAGGGGTTTCAGATACGCAGTATTTT. Its translation: CASSYEGVSDTQYF.